This TCR beta chain was identified in a study of shared clonotypes between healthy human individuals. Study summary: The composition of the donors was two women and a few men aged 18 to 49.

As concerns this clone: Its antigen is undetermined.

Study-level points and caveats: Sample collection involved blood only; tissue repertoires are likely different. Naive subsets typically showed greater estimated richness than memory subsets. Represented genetic and exposure-history diversity was restricted by having few donors.

Produced via immunoSEQ multiplex PCR; TCRdb's table is partial and in-frame only. The table includes roughly 1,000,000 clones, about 80% detected once. This CDR3 contains 16 residues. Germline-derived CDR1 and CDR2 are SGHRS and YFSETQ. The V and J ends lost 5 bases and 2 bases respectively, with 20 bases between them. This TCR was sampled from a man between 18 and 35 years old in good health. Some clones in this sample may be carry-over from other donors' samples. Sequencing used memory CD4+ T cells from PBMCs. Subset given: CD45RA-negative fraction. The V call is TRBV5-1, the J call TRBJ2-7; possible D gene TRBD1, 6 bases. The CDR3 is CASRSQGPRAAYEQYF. As DNA, the CDR3 is TGCGCCAGCAGATCCCAGGGGCCTCGGGCAGCCTACGAGCAGTACTTC. Variable domain in full (rest from reference TRBV5-1 and TRBJ2-7): KAGVTQTPRYLIKTRGQQVTLSCSPISGHRSVSWYQQTPGQGLQFLFEYFSETQRNKGNFPGRFSGRQFSNSRSEMNVSTLELGDSALYLCASRSQGPRAAYEQYFGPGTRLTVT.